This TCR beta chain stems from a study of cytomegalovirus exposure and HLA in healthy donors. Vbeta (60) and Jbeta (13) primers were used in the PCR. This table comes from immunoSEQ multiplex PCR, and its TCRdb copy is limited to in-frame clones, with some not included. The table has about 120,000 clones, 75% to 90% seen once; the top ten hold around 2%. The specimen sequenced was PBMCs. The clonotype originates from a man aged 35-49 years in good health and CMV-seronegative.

CDR3 sequence: CASSSSGVYQPQHF. The CDR3 DNA reads TGTGCCAGCAGTTCGTCCGGGGTTTATCAGCCCCAGCATTTT. The chain carries TRBV28 and TRBJ1-5; no definite D call. Germline CDR1 is MDHEN and CDR2 is SYDVKM. This CDR3 contains 14 residues. V lost 4 bases and J lost 5, with 12 bases in between.